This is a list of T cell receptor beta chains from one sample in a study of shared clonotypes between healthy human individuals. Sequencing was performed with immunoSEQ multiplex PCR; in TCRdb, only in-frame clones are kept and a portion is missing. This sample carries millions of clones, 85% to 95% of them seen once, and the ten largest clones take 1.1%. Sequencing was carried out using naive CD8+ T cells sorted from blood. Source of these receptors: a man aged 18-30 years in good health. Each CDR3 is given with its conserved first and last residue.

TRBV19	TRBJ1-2	CASSIDSEFYGYTF
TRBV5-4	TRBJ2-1	CASSQGVGEQFF
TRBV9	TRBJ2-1	CASSLTSGSSHNEQFF
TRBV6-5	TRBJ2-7	CASSYGTSYEQYF
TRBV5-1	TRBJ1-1	CASSTGLGAEAFF
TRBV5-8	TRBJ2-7	CASSSSHEQYF
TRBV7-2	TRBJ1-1	CASSQSSHELGNTEAFF
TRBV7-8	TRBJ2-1	CASGALPNNEQFF
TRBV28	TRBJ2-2	CASSFGAGETGELFF
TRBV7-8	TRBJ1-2	CASSPQTGMIGYTF
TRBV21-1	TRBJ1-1	CASSKEWRTEAFF
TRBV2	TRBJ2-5	CASMRTDQETQYF
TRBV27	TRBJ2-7	CASNKVGALVEQYF